These 10 T cell receptor beta chains were sequenced from one sample in a study of molecular identifiers for immune sequencing clone quantification. TCRdb re-derived calls from the PCR reads in MiXCR, one entry per CDR3 protein. The sample has over 90,000 distinct CDR3 sequences; 35% are singletons. Sequencing was done on a sample of naive CD8+ T cells from blood, with Jurkat cell RNA spiked in. The subset is: FACS-sorted CD8+CD4-CCR7+CD45RA+ naive T cells. The receptor source for this set is a human donor in good health. Some libraries in this study had Jurkat cell RNA spiked in.

The table lists this clonotype with a few counts. The V and J genes are TRBV4-1 and TRBJ2-4, with TRBD2 as a possible D gene (6 bases). This CDR3 has 16 residues. Germline V gives CDR1 MGHRA, CDR2 YSYEKL. With 1 base removed from V and 1 base from J, the gap between germline ends came to 11 bases. The CDR3 DNA sequence: TGCGCCAGCAGCCAAGCCATTGCGGGGGCCAAAAACATTCAGTACTTC. Translated: CASSQAIAGAKNIQYF.

The rearrangement links TRBV9 to TRBJ2-7; D gene unclear. The CDR3 loop spans 12 amino acids. In germline, CDR1 is SGDLS, CDR2 YYNGEE. V lost 3 bases and J lost 4, with 8 bases in between. DNA for the CDR3: TGTGCCAGCAGCGGGAACGGTTACGAGCAGTACTTC. Protein product: CASSGNGYEQYF.

This clonotype appeared once. The chain links TRBV7-6 to TRBJ1-5, with 9 positions matching TRBD1. The CDR3 covers 19 residues. The V and J ends lost 5 bases and 0 bases, in that order; junction bases with no gene match: 14. Germline loops: CDR1 SGHVS, CDR2 FNYEAQ. The CDR3 DNA is TGTGCCAGCAGCCCATTCTCCGGGACAGGGTTGTTTAGCAATCAGCCCCAGCATTTT. Its protein is CASSPFSGTGLFSNQPQHF.

In the case of this clonotype: The junction differs from germline at one of its ends, possibly a read error. The chain links TRBV4-3 to TRBJ2-5; 12 nucleotides align to TRBD2. Per germline, CDR1 LGHNA and CDR2 YSLEER. The CDR3 spans 17 residues. The CDR3 is CASSQWTSGKYQEIQYF. The CDR3 region has the DNA TGCGCCAGCAGCCAGTGGACTAGCGGGAAGTACCAAGAGATCCAGTACTTC.

For this clonotype: Without the conserved terminal phenylalanine or tryptophan, this CDR3 likely stems from a read error. The V gene is TRBV27, the J gene TRBJ2-3, with 9 bases that match TRBD1. Losses at the gene ends were 3 bases for V and 0 bases for J; bases not matched to a gene: 13. The CDR3 covers 19 residues. Looked up from germline, CDR1 is MNHEY and CDR2 is SMNVEV (reference sequence). The CDR3 loop reads CASSLALTLTGGSTDTQYL. CDR3 bases: TGTGCCAGCAGTTTGGCCCTTACACTAACAGGGGGCAGCACAGATACGCAGTATCTT.

This clonotype was seen at least ten times. The V call is TRBV2, the J call TRBJ1-5; no clear D. V lost 7 bases and J lost 0, with 10 bases in between. In germline, CDR1 is SNHLY, CDR2 FYNNEI. This CDR3 has 14 amino acids. The CDR3 region is CASKGLVSNQPQHF. CDR3 nucleotides: TGTGCCAGCAAAGGACTTGTTAGCAATCAGCCCCAGCATTTT.

This chain joins TRBV6-1 and TRBJ2-7, with D possibly TRBD1 on 5 matching bases. The CDR3 is 9 amino acids. CDR1 and CDR2 from the germline V gene are MNHNS and SASEGT. Trimming pared 8 bases from V and 6 bases from J, leaving 5 bases between. The CDR3 nucleotides read TGTGCCAGCGGGGCCGAGCAGTACTTC. Its translation is CASGAEQYF.

The CDR3 protein is CASSPVLQETQYF. In DNA, the CDR3 is TGTGCCAGCAGCCCTGTTCTACAAGAGACCCAGTACTTC. The rearrangement uses TRBV13 and TRBJ2-5; no reliable D call. The germline V gene has CDR1 PRHDT and CDR2 FYEKMQ (reference sequence). CDR3 length equals 13 residues. V dropped 5 bases and J dropped 2 bases, with 9 bases sitting between them.

The gene calls are TRBV4-1 and TRBJ1-2, with D uncertain. The CDR3 has 16 amino acids. V was trimmed by 3 bases and J by 4 bases, leaving 18 bases between them. CDR1 and CDR2 from the germline V gene are MGHRA and YSYEKL. CDR3 residues: CASSQNLLEGFYGYTF. As DNA, the CDR3 is TGCGCCAGCAGCCAGAACCTCTTGGAGGGTTTCTATGGCTACACCTTC.

This clonotype was seen more than once but under ten times. The chain couples TRBV29-1 to TRBJ2-7; D may correspond to TRBD1 or TRBD2 (5 bases each). This CDR3 is built from 15 residues. Germline CDR1 reads SQVTM; CDR2 reads ANQGSEA. Trimming removed 1 base at V and 3 bases at J, with 16 bases between. The CDR3 is CSVEAVGESDYEQYF. The CDR3 coding sequence is TGCAGCGTTGAAGCGGTAGGGGAGTCCGACTACGAGCAGTACTTC.